This section outlines one T cell receptor (beta chain) sequence together with its context. This sample is part of a study of shared clonotypes between healthy human individuals. The genomic DNA of each subset was split evenly across several immunoSEQ plates. Method: immunoSEQ multiplex PCR; TCRdb's copy keeps in-frame clones and lacks some. The sample lists 2 million to 2.5 million clones, roughly 90% seen once, with around 0.38% in the top ten. Germline loops: CDR1 SGHRS, CDR2 YFSETQ. The CDR3 is 12 amino acids. Trimming shortened V by 2 bases and J by 6 bases, and 9 bases separated the two germline ends.

The V gene is TRBV5-1, the J gene TRBJ2-7; possibly TRBD1 for D (5 bases). This TCR was sampled from a man aged 18-30 years in good health. Some clones in this sample may be carry-over from other donors' samples. The sequencing input was naive CD4+ T cells from PBMCs. Documented subset: CD45RA+ positively selected. Here the CDR3 reads CASSLVQGEQYF. The CDR3 nucleotides are TGCGCCAGCAGCTTAGTTCAGGGCGAGCAGTACTTC.